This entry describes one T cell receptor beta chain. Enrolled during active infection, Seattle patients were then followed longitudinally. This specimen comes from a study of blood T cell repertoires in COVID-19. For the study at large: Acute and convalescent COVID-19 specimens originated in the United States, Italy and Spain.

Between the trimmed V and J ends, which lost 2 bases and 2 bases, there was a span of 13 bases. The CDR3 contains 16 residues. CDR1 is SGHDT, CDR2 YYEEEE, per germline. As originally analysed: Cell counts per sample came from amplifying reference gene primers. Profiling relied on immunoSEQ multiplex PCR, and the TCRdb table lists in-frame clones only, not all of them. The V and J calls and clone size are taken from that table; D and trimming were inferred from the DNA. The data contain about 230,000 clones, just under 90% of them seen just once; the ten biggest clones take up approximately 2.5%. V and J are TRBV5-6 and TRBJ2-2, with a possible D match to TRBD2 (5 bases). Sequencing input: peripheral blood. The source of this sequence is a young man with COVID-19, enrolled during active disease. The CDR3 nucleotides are TGTGCCAGCAGCTTCGCGGGTTGGGCCAACACCGGGGAGCTGTTTTTT. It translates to CASSFAGWANTGELFF.